This TCR beta chain was identified during a study of CD8+ T cells in alopecia areata. Reverse transcribed after extraction, RNA yielded cDNA as the sequencing template. Sequenced by immunoSEQ multiplex PCR; TCRdb stores in-frame clones only, minus some. The sample shows more than 90,000 clones, no singletons; the ten largest hold 15% to 20%. Germline V CDR1 and CDR2: SGHDT, FRDEAV. This CDR3 is 15 amino acids long. Trimming at V came to 2 bases and at J to 2 bases, leaving 1 base not matched to a gene. In regard to this clone: Gene names are the mouse ones. The sequence runs out 4 residues before the end of the CDR3; the remainder is reconstructed from the germline J gene.

Sequences were obtained from lesional skin. The TCR originated in a C3H/HeJ mouse with alopecia areata. The mice in this strain carry MHC haplotype H2-k. This chain joins TRBV14 and TRBJ2-3, with TRBD2 identical over 11 bases. The covered CDR3 bases are TGTGCCAGCAGTTTGGACTGGGGGGTTGCAGAA. Its protein is CASSLDWGVAE. The full CDR3 is CASSLDWGVAETLYF. The complete variable domain, with remaining parts taken from reference TRBV14 and TRBJ2-3, reads EAGVTQSPRYAVLQEGQAVSFWCDPISGHDTLYWYQQPRDQGPQLLVYFRDEAVIDNSQLPSDRFSAVRPKGTNSTLKIQSAKQGDTATYLCASSLDWGVAETLYFGSGTRLTVL.